Reported below is one TCR beta chain. For the second PCR, which ran for about 7 to 11 cycles, a sample-barcoded 5' primer and a J-beta primer mix were used. MiXCR was run by TCRdb on the 5' RACE reads, yielding one entry per CDR3 protein. The table includes approximately 850,000 distinct CDR3 sequences, roughly 44% detected once. This sample is drawn from a study of blood T cells in healthy people across ages. V trimming: 4 bases; J trimming: 1 base; junction bases outside the gene matches: 7. The CDR3 loop spans 16 amino acids. Germline V gene data show CDR1 as MGHRA and CDR2 as YSYEKL. Input material: blood. The receptor was derived from a man aged 55-75 years in good health. The genes are TRBV4-1 and TRBJ1-1; 9 nucleotides match TRBD1. This CDR3 reads CASSPPGQGGNTEAFF. For the CDR3, the DNA is TGCGCCAGCAGCCCTCCGGGACAGGGTGGGAACACTGAAGCTTTCTTT.